One sample yielded the 23 T cell receptor beta chains listed below, sequenced in a study of shared clonotypes between healthy human individuals (dated by TCRdb to between 2020 and 2021). Libraries were constructed by the immunoSEQ multiplex PCR assay. Held by TCRdb, this immuneACCESS table contains in-frame sequences only and omits some clones. Under half of the omission traces to an unresolved V gene where checked; the cause of the rest is unknown. The sample table contains 470,000 or so clones; only one count was recorded for more than 75% of them. Jointly, the top ten make up around 12% of the sample. The specimen sequenced was PBMCs. Receptors were obtained from a woman aged 35 to 49 in good health. Some clones in this sample may be carry-over from other donors' samples.

The chain has TRBV19 and TRBJ2-7; 8 nucleotides agree with TRBD2. CDR3 length equals 14 residues. CDR1 and CDR2 from the germline V gene are LNHDA and SQIVND (reference sequence). Trimming took 7 bases from V and 3 from J; bases not matched to a gene: 8. The CDR3 is CASKQAGVVYEQYF. Written as DNA, the CDR3 is TGTGCCAGTAAACAAGCGGGAGTGGTCTACGAGCAGTACTTC.

This chain connects TRBV6-4 to TRBJ1-2, with D perhaps matching TRBD1 (6 bases). The CDR3 has 14 amino acids. V was clipped by 6 bases and J by 4 bases, with 15 bases between them. Per the germline V gene, CDR1 is MRHNA and CDR2 is SNTAGT. CDR3 sequence: CASRENGGLYGYTF. CDR3 bases: TGTGCCAGCAGGGAAAACGGGGGGCTCTATGGCTACACCTTC.

J is TRBJ2-2 and V is TRBV28; tentative D call: TRBD2 (5 bases). CDR3 size: 11 residues. Germline V lookup: CDR1 MDHEN, CDR2 SYDVKM. The V end lost 8 bases, the J end lost 4 bases, and 5 bases lay between the germline ends. In DNA, the CDR3 is TGTGCCAGCGAGGGCACCGGGGAGCTGTTTTTT. The encoded protein is CASEGTGELFF.

This clone was seen more than once but under ten times. CDR3 nucleotides: TGTGCCAGCACCGTATTTAGCGGGGGTGAGACCCAGTACTTC. Translated, it gives CASTVFSGGETQYF. V is TRBV2 and J is TRBJ2-5, with 9 positions matching TRBD2. There are 14 residues in the CDR3. Germline V gene lookup returns CDR1 SNHLY and CDR2 FYNNEI. V was clipped by 7 bases and J by 5 bases; unmatched bases: 8.

The rearrangement joins TRBV5-1 to TRBJ2-1, with 7 bases fitting TRBD2. The CDR3 loop spans 17 amino acids. The V gene end was trimmed by 0 bases and the J gene end by 12 bases; junction bases not matched to a gene: 18. The germline CDR1 and CDR2 sequences are SGHRS and YFSETQ. As DNA, the CDR3 is TGCGCCAGCAGCTTGGTGGGGGAGGGCACCCGGGCAAGGAGGCAGTTCTTC. Its translation: CASSLVGEGTRARRQFF. The variable domain in full, completed from reference TRBV5-1 and TRBJ2-1, reads KAGVTQTPRYLIKTRGQQVTLSCSPISGHRSVSWYQQTPGQGLQFLFEYFSETQRNKGNFPGRFSGRQFSNSRSEMNVSTLELGDSALYLCASSLVGEGTRARRQFFGPGTRLTVL.

The gene calls are TRBV9 and TRBJ2-1; D perhaps matches TRBD2 (6 bases). The CDR3 loop spans 14 amino acids. Between the trimmed V and J ends, which lost 0 bases and 15 bases, there was a span of 19 bases. Germline V gene sequence: CDR1 SGDLS, CDR2 YYNGEE. The CDR3 reads CASSVGPDPGERFF. The CDR3 DNA sequence: TGTGCCAGCAGCGTAGGACCCGACCCGGGGGAGAGGTTCTTC. Full variable domain (rest looked up from reference TRBV9 and TRBJ2-1): DSGVTQTPKHLITATGQRVTLRCSPRSGDLSVYWYQQSLDQGLQFLIQYYNGEERAKGNILERFSAQQFPDLHSELNLSSLELGDSALYFCASSVGPDPGERFFGPGTRLTVL.

The chain couples TRBV2 to TRBJ2-3, with D uncertain. Trimming left V 8 bases short and J 0 bases short, with 18 bases between. This CDR3 spans 16 amino acids. Germline V gives CDR1 SNHLY, CDR2 FYNNEI. CDR3: CASASFLGTSTDTQYF. CDR3 sequence (DNA): TGTGCCAGCGCGTCTTTCCTAGGTACTAGCACAGATACGCAGTATTTT.

This rearrangement joins TRBV10-3 to TRBJ1-2; possible D gene TRBD1, 6 bases. CDR1 is ENHRY, CDR2 SYGVKD, per germline. Trimming left V 6 bases short and J 4 bases short, with 18 bases between. The CDR3 contains 15 residues. The CDR3 bases are TGTGCCATCAGCTCACAGGGACCTCCTTCCTATGGCTACACCTTC. It is translated as CAISSQGPPSYGYTF.

This chain links TRBV28 with TRBJ1-3; a possible D gene is TRBD1 (6 bases). Germline V gene lookup returns CDR1 MDHEN and CDR2 SYDVKM. The V end was cut by 0 bases, the J end by 4 bases, with 13 bases between. The CDR3 contains 16 residues. In DNA form, the CDR3 reads TGTGCCAGCAGTTTATGGGCTGGGGGGCGCGGAAACACCATATATTTT. This translates into CASSLWAGGRGNTIYF.

This clone appeared once. V usage is TRBV27 and J usage is TRBJ2-2; maybe TRBD2 (5 bases). V shed 7 bases and J shed 0 bases, with 6 bases lying between them. Looked up from germline, CDR1 is MNHEY and CDR2 is SMNVEV (reference sequence). CDR3 length: 13 residues. The CDR3 loop reads CASKDSNTGELFF. The CDR3 nucleotides are TGTGCCAGCAAGGACTCGAACACCGGGGAGCTGTTTTTT.

This clone was picked up many times. The genes are TRBV27 and TRBJ2-1; the match to TRBD1 covers 10 bases. The V segment lost 5 bases and the J segment 6 bases; nucleotides outside the gene matches: 7. CDR1 is MNHEY, CDR2 SMNVEV, per germline (reference sequence). The CDR3 runs 15 residues. Here the CDR3 DNA reads TGTGCCAGCAGTCTTAGACAGGGGGCGGGCAATGAGCAGTTCTTC. As protein: CASSLRQGAGNEQFF.

The genes are TRBV5-4 and TRBJ2-3; 9 nucleotides agree with TRBD1. CDR3 size: 16 residues. With 5 bases clipped from V and 0 bases from J, the junction kept 7 bases outside the gene matches. Germline CDR1 and CDR2: SGHNT and YYREEE (reference sequence). DNA of the CDR3: TGTGCCAGCAGGTCTGCCGGGACAGGGAGCACAGATACGCAGTATTTT. It is translated as CASRSAGTGSTDTQYF.

This chain joins TRBV9 and TRBJ2-3; TRBD2 matches at 7 bases. Trimming removed 3 bases from V and 0 bases from J; junction bases left unmatched: 10. The CDR3 loop spans 17 amino acids. Germline V gene lookup returns CDR1 SGDLS and CDR2 YYNGEE. CDR3 residues: CASSAPGTTLSTDTQYF. DNA for the CDR3: TGTGCCAGCAGCGCTCCCGGGACTACCCTAAGCACAGATACGCAGTATTTT.

This sequence joins TRBV7-9 and TRBJ2-7, with TRBD2 as a possible D gene (6 bases). This CDR3 has 14 residues. Between the trimmed V and J ends, which lost 0 bases and 3 bases, there was a span of 9 bases. Germline CDR1 SEHNR, CDR2 FQNEAQ (reference sequence). The CDR3 sequence is CASSLAGLLYEQYF. In nucleotides, the CDR3 is TGTGCCAGCAGCTTAGCGGGACTCCTCTACGAGCAGTACTTC.

The chain combines TRBV5-4 with TRBJ1-2, with D perhaps TRBD1 (5 bases). CDR1 and CDR2 (germline): SGHNT, YYREEE (reference sequence). This CDR3 comprises 15 residues. The V end lost 4 bases, the J end lost 1 base, and 14 bases lay between the germline ends. CDR3 region: CASSPTGLLNYGYTF. CDR3 DNA: TGTGCCAGCAGCCCCACGGGACTACTTAACTATGGCTACACCTTC.

The CDR3 DNA reads TGTGCCAGCAGCAAAGCCGGGACCGGGAACACTGAAGCTTTCTTT. Translating gives CASSKAGTGNTEAFF. The chain couples TRBV5-4 to TRBJ1-1, with D maybe TRBD1 (5 bases). Germline CDR1 SGHNT, CDR2 YYREEE (reference sequence). V was cut by 4 bases and J by 1 base, with 14 bases left in between. The CDR3 loop spans 15 amino acids.

The gene calls are TRBV2 and TRBJ1-2; tentative D call: TRBD1 (6 bases). The CDR3 covers 13 residues. The germline gives CDR1 SNHLY, CDR2 FYNNEI. V lost 7 bases and J lost 4, with 13 bases in between. The DNA of the CDR3 is TGTGCCAGCACCCGGGACATTGGCTATGGCTACACCTTC. It yields the protein CASTRDIGYGYTF.

This chain connects TRBV28 to TRBJ2-7, with TRBD2 matching over 9 bases. This CDR3 has 16 amino acids. The V gene's germline CDR1 is MDHEN and CDR2 SYDVKM. V lost 5 bases, J lost 2 bases, and 10 bases stayed unmatched. CDR3 loop: CASSSPGAGGAYEQYF. CDR3 DNA sequence: TGTGCCAGCAGTAGCCCTGGGGCGGGAGGGGCCTACGAGCAGTACTTC.

This chain joins TRBV7-9 and TRBJ1-1; D is unclear. Germline loops: CDR1 SEHNR, CDR2 FQNEAQ (reference sequence). Trimming pared 5 bases from V and 4 bases from J, leaving 11 bases between. The CDR3 is 13 amino acids. The DNA of the CDR3 is TGTGCCAGCAGCCAAACAGACGGCACTGAAGCTTTCTTT. This gives the protein CASSQTDGTEAFF. The variable domain in full, completed from reference TRBV7-9 and TRBJ1-1, reads DTGVSQNPRHKITKRGQNVTFRCDPISEHNRLYWYRQTLGQGPEFLTYFQNEAQLEKSRLLSDRFSAERPKGSFSTLEIQRTEQGDSAMYLCASSQTDGTEAFFGQGTRLTVV.

This chain joins TRBV28 and TRBJ2-3; D not resolved. Trimming removed 6 bases at V and 10 bases at J, with 17 bases between. Germline CDR1 reads MDHEN; CDR2 reads SYDVKM. There are 13 residues in the CDR3. This CDR3 reads CASSSLIQSSQYF. In nucleotides, the CDR3 is TGTGCCAGCAGCTCCCTGATACAAAGTTCGCAGTATTTT. The full variable domain, its missing parts supplied by reference TRBV28 and TRBJ2-3, is DVKVTQSSRYLVKRTGEKVFLECVQDMDHENMFWYRQDPGLGLRLIYFSYDVKMKEKGDIPEGYSVSREKKERFSLILESASTNQTSMYLCASSSLIQSSQYFGPGTRLTVL.

The chain employs TRBV25-1 and TRBJ1-2; possibly TRBD1 for D (5 bases). The germline V and J ends were trimmed by 4 bases and 6 bases, with 18 bases remaining between them. CDR1 is MGHDK and CDR2 is SYGVNS in the germline V gene. CDR3 size: 15 residues. CDR3 sequence: CASSASPGGRNGYTF. The CDR3 nucleotides are TGTGCCAGCAGTGCCTCCCCCGGGGGAAGGAATGGCTACACCTTC.

The chain joins TRBV9 to TRBJ1-5; the D gene is possibly TRBD1 (6 bases). Trimming pared 0 bases from V and 10 bases from J, leaving 14 bases between. Germline CDR1 SGDLS, CDR2 YYNGEE. The CDR3 has 14 residues. The CDR3 loop is CASSVDSRGEPQHF. The DNA of the CDR3 is TGTGCCAGCAGCGTAGACTCCAGGGGAGAACCCCAGCATTTT.

V and J are TRBV7-3 and TRBJ2-2; 15 bases map to TRBD2. V shed 5 bases, J shed 6 bases, and the junction held 10 bases outside the gene matches. Germline assignment: CDR1 SGHTA and CDR2 FQGTGA. CDR3 length: 18 amino acids. As DNA, the CDR3 is TGTGCCAGCAGCCCCCGGACTAGCGGGAGGGCCGGTCCCGGGGAGCTGTTTTTT. Its translation: CASSPRTSGRAGPGELFF.